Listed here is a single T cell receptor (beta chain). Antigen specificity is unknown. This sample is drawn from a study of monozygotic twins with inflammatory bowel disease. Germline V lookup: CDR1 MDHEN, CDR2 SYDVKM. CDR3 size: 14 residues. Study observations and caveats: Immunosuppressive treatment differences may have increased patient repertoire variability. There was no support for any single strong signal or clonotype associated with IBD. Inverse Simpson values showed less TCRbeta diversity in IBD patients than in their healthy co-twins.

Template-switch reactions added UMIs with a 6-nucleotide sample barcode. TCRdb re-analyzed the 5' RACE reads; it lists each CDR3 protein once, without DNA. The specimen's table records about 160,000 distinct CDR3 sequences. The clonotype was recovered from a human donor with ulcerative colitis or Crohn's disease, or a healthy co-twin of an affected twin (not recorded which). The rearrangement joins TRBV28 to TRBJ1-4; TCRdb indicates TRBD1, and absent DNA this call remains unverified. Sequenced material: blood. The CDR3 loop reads CASLTQGINEKLFF.